The rows below give T cell receptor beta chains drawn from one sample of a study of response to subunit inactivated influenza vaccine. TCRdb fed the RT-PCR reads into MiXCR, producing one record per CDR3 protein. Among 590,000 or so distinct CDR3 sequences listed, around 13% were seen once. This sample comprised PBMCs from blood, obtained 14 to 15 days before vaccination. These receptors came from a man in his fifties or sixties who received an inactivated influenza vaccine. CDR3s include the opening cysteine and the closing phenylalanine or tryptophan. Each record gives: D gene, V gene, clone size, J gene, CDR3 DNA, CDR3 protein. The D gene is left open where the match is weak. Expanded clones are given a class, and other clones once, few, many or no size at all.

D: TRBD2
V: TRBV12-3/TRBV12-4
size: NA
J: TRBJ2-5
DNA: TGTGCCAGCAGTTCCGGGGGGGGGAAGTACCAAGAGACCCAGTACTTC
CDR3: CASSSGGGKYQETQYF

D: NA
V: TRBV10-3
size: NA
J: TRBJ1-6
DNA: TGTGCCACCGCGGTGGGGGGGCGAAATTCACCCCTCCACTTT
CDR3: CATAVGGRNSPLHF

D: NA
V: TRBV5-5
size: few
J: TRBJ1-1
DNA: TGTGCCAGCAGCTCCCCCGGGACCGCGAACACTGAAGCTTTCTTT
CDR3: CASSSPGTANTEAFF

D: TRBD1
V: TRBV15
size: NA
J: TRBJ2-3
DNA: TGTGCCACCAGCATTCGACAGGGCGCAGATACGCAGTATTTT
CDR3: CATSIRQGADTQYF

D: TRBD1
V: TRBV27
size: many
J: TRBJ2-1
DNA: TGTGCCACAAGATACAGGGGGCGAGGGAATGAGCAGTTCTTC
CDR3: CATRYRGRGNEQFF

D: NA
V: TRBV12-3/TRBV12-4
size: many
J: TRBJ2-6
DNA: TGTGCCAGCAGTTCAGACTCCTCTGGGGCCAACGTCCTGACTTTC
CDR3: CASSSDSSGANVLTF

D: TRBD2
V: TRBV29-1
size: NA
J: TRBJ2-7
DNA: TGCAGCGTCTTAGGGGAGGGCCGCGAGCAGTACTTC
CDR3: CSVLGEGREQYF

D: NA
V: TRBV12-3/TRBV12-4
size: few
J: TRBJ2-1
DNA: TGTGCCAGCAGTTTAACTCCAGGAACCTACAATGAGCAGTTCTTC
CDR3: CASSLTPGTYNEQFF

D: NA
V: TRBV28
size: NA
J: TRBJ2-3
DNA: TGTGCCAGCAGTCCAGCCGTAGCGGGCACAGATACGCAGTATTTT
CDR3: CASSPAVAGTDTQYF

D: NA
V: TRBV6-2/TRBV6-3
size: many
J: TRBJ2-5
DNA: TGTGCCAGCAGTTACCTGACAGAAGAGACCCAGTACTTC
CDR3: CASSYLTEETQYF

D: NA
V: TRBV12-3/TRBV12-4
size: few
J: TRBJ1-6
DNA: TGTGCCAGCAGTAGCTCGGCAGGGAATTCACCCCTCCACTTT
CDR3: CASSSSAGNSPLHF

D: TRBD1
V: TRBV27
size: many
J: TRBJ2-2
DNA: TGTGCCAGCAGTATGCACCGGGACAGGGGAAACACCGGGGAGCTGTTTTTT
CDR3: CASSMHRDRGNTGELFF

D: NA
V: TRBV12-3/TRBV12-4
size: few
J: TRBJ2-7
DNA: TGTGCCAGCAGTTCCTCAGGGGTACTCTACGAGCAGTACTTC
CDR3: CASSSSGVLYEQYF

D: NA
V: TRBV20-1
size: NA
J: TRBJ1-2
DNA: TGCAGTGCCCCAGATCCGGGCGACTATGGCTACACCTTC
CDR3: CSAPDPGDYGYTF

D: TRBD1
V: TRBV20-1
size: NA
J: TRBJ2-7
DNA: TGCAGTGCTAGCCCGGACAGGTCCCTTTATGAGCAGTACTTC
CDR3: CSASPDRSLYEQYF

D: TRBD1
V: TRBV7-2
size: NA
J: TRBJ1-5
DNA: TGTGCCAGCAGCTTAGCTCGGACAGGGTTCCAGCATTTT
CDR3: CASSLARTGFQHF

D: NA
V: TRBV5-6
size: many
J: TRBJ2-3
DNA: TGTGCCAGCAGCTTTAAGGACGGAGGACTGTCCACAGATACGCAGTATTTT
CDR3: CASSFKDGGLSTDTQYF

D: NA
V: TRBV7-9
size: many
J: TRBJ2-7
DNA: TGTGCCAGCAGCTCAAGGACTGGTTACGAGCAGTACTTC
CDR3: CASSSRTGYEQYF

D: TRBD2
V: TRBV4-3
size: NA
J: TRBJ2-5
DNA: TGCGCCAGCAGCCAAGATAGGCTAGCGGGCCAAGAGACCCAGTACTTC
CDR3: CASSQDRLAGQETQYF

D: TRBD2
V: TRBV29-1
size: NA
J: TRBJ2-7
DNA: TGCAGCATTGACAGTTTGACGGGAGGTAAATACGAGCAGTACTTC
CDR3: CSIDSLTGGKYEQYF

D: TRBD1
V: TRBV12-3/TRBV12-4
size: NA
J: TRBJ1-2
DNA: TGTGCCAGCAGTCAAGACAGGGATGACTATGGCTACACCTTC
CDR3: CASSQDRDDYGYTF

D: NA
V: TRBV5-1
size: few
J: TRBJ2-1
DNA: TGCGCCAGCAGCCGACAGAACAATGAGCAGTTCTTC
CDR3: CASSRQNNEQFF

D: NA
V: TRBV19
size: few
J: TRBJ2-1
DNA: TGTGCCAGTTCCCGTGGGCTCTCCTACAATGAGCAGTTCTTC
CDR3: CASSRGLSYNEQFF

D: TRBD1
V: TRBV12-3/TRBV12-4
size: few
J: TRBJ2-1
DNA: TGTGCCAGCAGTTTAGGCGGACAGGTAAATGAGCAGTTCTTC
CDR3: CASSLGGQVNEQFF

D: TRBD1
V: TRBV9
size: few
J: TRBJ2-3
DNA: TGTGCCAGCAGCCCAACAGGGGCTCGGGATACGCAGTATTTT
CDR3: CASSPTGARDTQYF

D: NA
V: TRBV20-1
size: NA
J: TRBJ2-5
DNA: TGCAGTGCTGCCGCGACAGGTCGGAGAGAGACCCAGTACTTC
CDR3: CSAAATGRRETQYF

D: TRBD2
V: TRBV9
size: NA
J: TRBJ2-1
DNA: TGTGCCAGCAGCGTAGACGGGAGGGGCTACAATGAGCAGTTCTTC
CDR3: CASSVDGRGYNEQFF

D: TRBD2
V: TRBV20-1
size: few
J: TRBJ2-7
DNA: TGCAGTGCTAACTTTGGCGGGAGGATCTCCTACGAGCAGTACTTC
CDR3: CSANFGGRISYEQYF

D: TRBD2
V: TRBV6-2/TRBV6-3
size: NA
J: TRBJ2-7
DNA: TGTGCCAGCAGGACGGGGGGGCTCTCCACCTACGAGCAGTACTTC
CDR3: CASRTGGLSTYEQYF

D: NA
V: TRBV5-1
size: NA
J: TRBJ2-3
DNA: TGCGCCAGCAGCTTGCAGGGGCTACAACACGATACGCAGTATTTT
CDR3: CASSLQGLQHDTQYF

D: NA
V: TRBV29-1
size: few
J: TRBJ2-1
DNA: TGCAGCGGCGGCCGACTCTCCAATGAGCAGTTCTTC
CDR3: CSGGRLSNEQFF